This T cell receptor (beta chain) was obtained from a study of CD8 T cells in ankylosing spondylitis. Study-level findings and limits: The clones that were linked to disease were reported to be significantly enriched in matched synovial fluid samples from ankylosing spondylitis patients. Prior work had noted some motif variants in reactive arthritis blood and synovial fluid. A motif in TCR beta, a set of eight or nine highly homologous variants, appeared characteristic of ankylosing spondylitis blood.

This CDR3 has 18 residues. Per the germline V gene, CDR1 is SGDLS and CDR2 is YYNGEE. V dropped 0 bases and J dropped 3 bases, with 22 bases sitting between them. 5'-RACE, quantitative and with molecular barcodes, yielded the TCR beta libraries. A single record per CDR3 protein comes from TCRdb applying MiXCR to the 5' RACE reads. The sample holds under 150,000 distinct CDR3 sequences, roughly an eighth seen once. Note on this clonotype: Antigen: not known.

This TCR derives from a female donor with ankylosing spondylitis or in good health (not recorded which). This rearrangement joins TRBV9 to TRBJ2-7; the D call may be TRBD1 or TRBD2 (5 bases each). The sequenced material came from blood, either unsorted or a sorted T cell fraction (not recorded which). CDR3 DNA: TGTGCCAGCAGCGTAGTATTCCGGCTGGGACGGAAAATCTACGAGCAGTACTTC. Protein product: CASSVVFRLGRKIYEQYF.